This is a list of T cell receptor beta chains from one sample in a study of blood T cell repertoires in COVID-19. Libraries were prepared by immunoSEQ multiplex PCR; TCRdb keeps only in-frame clonotypes and omits some of them. This table holds some 390,000 clones, 70% to 90% found once. Sequencing was carried out using peripheral blood. The source is a woman in her thirties or forties with COVID-19, enrolled during active disease. Both conserved end residues are part of each CDR3. Fields, in order: D gene, V gene, J gene, clone size, CDR3 DNA, CDR3 protein. The D gene is left open where the match is weak. Clone sizes are given selectively: once, few, many, or a class where the clone is expanded.

D: .; V: TRBV21-1; J: TRBJ1-6; size: .; DNA: TGTGCCAGCAGCCCTGCGTCGGTTTTTCGGGTGAGCTCCTATAATTCACCCCTCCACTTT; CDR3: CASSPASVFRVSSYNSPLHF
D: TRBD2; V: TRBV5-1; J: TRBJ2-1; size: .; DNA: TGCGCCAGCAGCTTTCTAGCGGGGGGGCAAGATGAGCAGTTCTTC; CDR3: CASSFLAGGQDEQFF
D: .; V: TRBV19; J: TRBJ2-7; size: .; DNA: TGTGCCAGTAGTATAGGAGGCCAGTCCTACGAGCAGTACTTC; CDR3: CASSIGGQSYEQYF
D: TRBD2; V: TRBV7-9; J: TRBJ2-7; size: once; DNA: TGTGCCAGCAGCTTAGGTGCGAGCGGGAGCTCCTACGAGCAGTACTTC; CDR3: CASSLGASGSSYEQYF
D: .; V: TRBV9; J: TRBJ2-3; size: once; DNA: TGTGCCAGCAGCGGGAGGGGCTATACGCAGTATTTT; CDR3: CASSGRGYTQYF
D: TRBD2; V: TRBV24-1; J: TRBJ2-1; size: .; DNA: TGTGCCACCAGTGATTCCCGGACTAGCGGGACTCAAGGTGAGCAGTTCTTC; CDR3: CATSDSRTSGTQGEQFF
D: TRBD1; V: TRBV3-1/TRBV3-2; J: TRBJ1-4; size: .; DNA: TGTGCCAGCAGCCCTGGACAGGGAGATGAAAAACTGTTTTTT; CDR3: CASSPGQGDEKLFF
D: .; V: TRBV30; J: TRBJ1-1; size: few; DNA: TGTGCCTGGAACCCACGAGGTGGCGAAGCTTTCTTT; CDR3: CAWNPRGGEAFF
D: .; V: TRBV7-2; J: TRBJ1-2; size: .; DNA: TGTGCCAGCAGCTTAGAAGCGTTAGGACTTGGCTACACCTTC; CDR3: CASSLEALGLGYTF
D: .; V: TRBV6-5; J: TRBJ2-7; size: .; DNA: TGTGCCAGCAGTTACGAGGTTACCTACGAGCAGTACTTC; CDR3: CASSYEVTYEQYF
D: TRBD1; V: TRBV7-2; J: TRBJ2-1; size: .; DNA: TGTGCCAGCAGCTTAGGCGGCAGGGGGTTGGTCGATGAGCAGTTCTTC; CDR3: CASSLGGRGLVDEQFF
D: .; V: TRBV2; J: TRBJ1-6; size: .; DNA: TGTGCCAGCAAAACCCGACGACAGTGGAACTCACCCCTCCACTTT; CDR3: CASKTRRQWNSPLHF
D: TRBD1; V: TRBV24-1; J: TRBJ2-1; size: .; DNA: TGTGCCACCAGTGATTGGACAGGGCCCTACAATGAGCAGTTCTTC; CDR3: CATSDWTGPYNEQFF
D: TRBD1; V: TRBV7-9; J: TRBJ2-2; size: .; DNA: TGTGCCAGCAGCTTGATTCCGGACAGGGGGCTTAACACCGGGGAGCTGTTTTTT; CDR3: CASSLIPDRGLNTGELFF
D: .; V: TRBV7-2; J: TRBJ2-7; size: few; DNA: TGTGCCAGCAGCTCGACTGGGTTTTACGAGCAGTACTTC; CDR3: CASSSTGFYEQYF
D: .; V: TRBV28; J: TRBJ2-1; size: .; DNA: TGTGCCAGCAAAGACTCCGGGCTAGCGTGGCTTGATGAGCAGTTCTTC; CDR3: CASKDSGLAWLDEQFF
D: TRBD1; V: TRBV7-9; J: TRBJ1-2; size: once; DNA: TGTGCCAGCAGCTTAGGGGGAACAGGGGATCATGGCTACACCTTC; CDR3: CASSLGGTGDHGYTF
D: TRBD1; V: TRBV19; J: TRBJ1-2; size: .; DNA: TGTGCCAGTAGCCTCCAGAACAGGGGGATAGGCGGCTACACCTTC; CDR3: CASSLQNRGIGGYTF
D: TRBD1; V: TRBV4-1; J: TRBJ1-1; size: .; DNA: TGCGCCAGCAGCCAAGATCCAGGCGACAGGGCAGATAGCCAGGACACTGAAGCTTTCTTT; CDR3: CASSQDPGDRADSQDTEAFF
D: TRBD1; V: TRBV15; J: TRBJ1-1; size: .; DNA: TGTGCCACCAGCGGATACCCTGGGACAGGGGCTACTAACACTGAAGCTTTCTTT; CDR3: CATSGYPGTGATNTEAFF
D: .; V: TRBV19; J: TRBJ1-5; size: .; DNA: TGTGCCAGTATTAACTTGGAGGGCCAACTTAGCAATCAGCCCCAGCATTTT; CDR3: CASINLEGQLSNQPQHF
D: .; V: TRBV24-1; J: TRBJ2-5; size: .; DNA: TGTGCCACCAGTGATCGGACAGAGAACCAAGAGACCCAGTACTTC; CDR3: CATSDRTENQETQYF
D: TRBD1; V: TRBV7-8; J: TRBJ2-5; size: .; DNA: TGTGCCAGCAGCGCTTGGGACAGGAGTCGGACCCAGTACTTC; CDR3: CASSAWDRSRTQYF
D: TRBD1; V: TRBV19; J: TRBJ1-1; size: .; DNA: TGTGCCAGTAGTATAAGGGGGCGCACTGAAGCTTTCTTT; CDR3: CASSIRGRTEAFF
D: .; V: TRBV5-1; J: TRBJ2-1; size: .; DNA: TGCGCCAGCAGCTTAGTGACTGCGGGAAACAATGAGCAGTTCTTC; CDR3: CASSLVTAGNNEQFF
D: .; V: TRBV5-1; J: TRBJ2-3; size: .; DNA: TGCGCCAGCAGCTTGACAGGGAGCACAGATACGCAGTATTTT; CDR3: CASSLTGSTDTQYF
D: TRBD1; V: TRBV6-5; J: TRBJ1-1; size: .; DNA: TGTGCCAGCAGGTCCGACAGGGGAACTGAAGCTTTCTTT; CDR3: CASRSDRGTEAFF
D: .; V: TRBV7-3; J: TRBJ2-3; size: .; DNA: TGTGCCAGCGGGCGGAGCGGCGGGGGCAGCGATACGCAGTATTTT; CDR3: CASGRSGGGSDTQYF
D: .; V: TRBV19; J: TRBJ2-2; size: few; DNA: TGTGCCAGTAGGGCCAGGACAAACACCGGGGAGCTGTTTTTT; CDR3: CASRARTNTGELFF
D: .; V: TRBV7-2; J: TRBJ2-4; size: .; DNA: TGTGCCAGCAGCCTCAACATGCTAGCCAAAAACATTCAGTACTTC; CDR3: CASSLNMLAKNIQYF
D: .; V: TRBV6-1; J: TRBJ1-3; size: .; DNA: TGTGCCAGCAGTGAACTAGGAGCGGGAAACACCATATATTTT; CDR3: CASSELGAGNTIYF
D: .; V: TRBV10-3; J: TRBJ1-2; size: .; DNA: TGTGCCATCAGTGAGTCGACTAAGGGTAATGGCTACACCTTC; CDR3: CAISESTKGNGYTF
D: .; V: TRBV11-3; J: TRBJ2-1; size: .; DNA: TGTGCCAGCAGCCAAACCCCGACCCGCGGAACCTACAATGAGCAGTTCTTC; CDR3: CASSQTPTRGTYNEQFF
D: .; V: TRBV3-1/TRBV3-2; J: TRBJ1-6; size: .; DNA: TGTGCCAGCAGCCAAGGTCAGTCACCCCTCCACTTT; CDR3: CASSQGQSPLHF
D: .; V: TRBV18; J: TRBJ2-1; size: .; DNA: TGTGCCAGCTCACCCCGTGCAGGGATGGACGTCAATGAGCAGTTCTTC; CDR3: CASSPRAGMDVNEQFF
D: TRBD1; V: TRBV7-9; J: TRBJ1-1; size: .; DNA: TGTGCCAGCAGCCAGGGGGTAAACACTGAAGCTTTCTTT; CDR3: CASSQGVNTEAFF
D: .; V: TRBV18; J: TRBJ2-7; size: .; DNA: TGTGCCAGCTCACCATCTAGGGCCCAGCGAGGGAACGAGCAGTACTTC; CDR3: CASSPSRAQRGNEQYF
D: .; V: TRBV28; J: TRBJ2-3; size: .; DNA: TGTGCCAGCACAGCAGGGGGGTACACAGATACGCAGTATTTT; CDR3: CASTAGGYTDTQYF
D: TRBD1; V: TRBV6-5; J: TRBJ1-2; size: .; DNA: TGTGCCAGCAGTCGACAGGGATTTAACTATGGCTACACCTTC; CDR3: CASSRQGFNYGYTF
D: TRBD2; V: TRBV18; J: TRBJ2-1; size: .; DNA: TGTGCCAGCTCACCCGCTAGCGGGGTCTCCTACAATGAGCAGTTCTTC; CDR3: CASSPASGVSYNEQFF
D: TRBD1; V: TRBV4-2; J: TRBJ2-5; size: .; DNA: TGTGCCAGCAGCCAAGATGCAACCGGACAGGGGGCTAGGAAGACCCAGTACTTC; CDR3: CASSQDATGQGARKTQYF
D: TRBD1; V: TRBV2; J: TRBJ2-3; size: .; DNA: TGTGCCAGCTGGGACAGGGGGCCCACAGATACGCAGTATTTT; CDR3: CASWDRGPTDTQYF
D: .; V: TRBV6-4; J: TRBJ1-5; size: .; DNA: TGTGCCAGCAGTTCCAGGGAGGGGACCCAGCCCCAGCATTTT; CDR3: CASSSREGTQPQHF
D: .; V: TRBV30; J: TRBJ1-3; size: .; DNA: TGTGCCTGGGCCAGGATCTCTGGAAACACCATATATTTT; CDR3: CAWARISGNTIYF
D: .; V: TRBV18; J: TRBJ1-6; size: .; DNA: TGTGCCAGCTCGCGGACAGCCGATAATTCACCCCTCCACTTT; CDR3: CASSRTADNSPLHF